These T cell receptor beta chains were read from a single sample in a study of vaccination and CD4 T cells after COVID-19. TCRdb reprocessed the PCR reads with MiXCR, giving one entry per CDR3 protein. The table lists around 26,000 distinct CDR3 sequences, approximately 44% of them singletons, with approximately 10% in the top ten. Antigens for these TCRs are unknown. The material sequenced was CD4+ T cells from blood, cultured in vitro. The receptors shown here come from a human donor who had recovered from COVID-19. The CDR3 runs from the conserved cysteine through the conserved F or W. A D gene is named only where the DNA matches it firmly. Clone size is not always given. Where it is, it says once, few, many or a class for expanded clones.

J: TRBJ1-6; D: NA; size: NA; V: TRBV28; CDR3: CASSSTESSYNSPLHF; DNA: TGTGCCAGCAGTTCGACAGAAAGCTCCTATAATTCACCCCTCCACTTT
J: TRBJ1-2; D: NA; size: NA; V: TRBV27; CDR3: CASSLGGPGYGYTF; DNA: TGTGCCAGCAGCCTGGGGGGGCCTGGGTATGGCTACACCTTC
J: TRBJ1-2; D: NA; size: NA; V: TRBV6-5; CDR3: CASSYKIGQRLNYGYTF; DNA: TGTGCCAGCAGTTACAAGATAGGACAGAGACTTAACTATGGCTACACCTTC
J: TRBJ1-1; D: TRBD1; size: few; V: TRBV6-1; CDR3: CASSSSGGRTEAFF; DNA: TGTGCCAGCAGCTCATCAGGGGGGCGGACTGAAGCTTTCTTT
J: TRBJ2-7; D: TRBD1; size: few; V: TRBV24-1; CDR3: CATSDNRGRDYEQYF; DNA: TGTGCCACCAGTGACAACAGGGGAAGAGACTACGAGCAGTACTTC
J: TRBJ1-5; D: NA; size: NA; V: TRBV11-2; CDR3: CASSIPDQPQHF; DNA: TGTGCCAGCAGTATTCCGGATCAGCCCCAGCATTTT
J: TRBJ2-5; D: TRBD1; size: NA; V: TRBV28; CDR3: CASRLRQGKGRETQYF; DNA: TGTGCCAGCAGACTAAGACAGGGGAAGGGGAGGGAGACCCAGTACTTC
J: TRBJ1-5; D: NA; size: few; V: TRBV6-5; CDR3: CASSYSSVQGRGNQPQHF; DNA: TGTGCCAGCAGTTACTCGTCTGTGCAGGGACGTGGCAATCAGCCCCAGCATTTT
J: TRBJ2-5; D: TRBD2; size: NA; V: TRBV20-1; CDR3: CSPEASGGGRGETQYF; DNA: TGCAGTCCTGAGGCTAGCGGGGGGGGCCGGGGTGAGACCCAGTACTTC
J: TRBJ1-4; D: NA; size: NA; V: TRBV2; CDR3: CASSSQGKITNEKLFF; DNA: TGTGCCAGCAGTTCCCAGGGGAAGATAACTAATGAAAAACTGTTTTTT
J: TRBJ2-7; D: TRBD2; size: few; V: TRBV6-5; CDR3: CASSYLTLADEQYF; DNA: TGTGCCAGCAGTTACCTCACGCTAGCGGACGAGCAGTACTTC
J: TRBJ2-1; D: NA; size: NA; V: TRBV2; CDR3: CASRSPGLAYNEQFF; DNA: TGTGCCAGCAGATCACCGGGACTCGCCTACAATGAGCAGTTCTTC
J: TRBJ2-3; D: NA; size: NA; V: TRBV19; CDR3: CASSIGRGRSTDTQYF; DNA: TGTGCCAGTAGTATAGGACGGGGGCGAAGCACAGATACGCAGTATTTT
J: TRBJ1-1; D: TRBD1; size: NA; V: TRBV7-9; CDR3: CASSLRDSGNTEAFF; DNA: TGTGCCAGCAGCTTAAGGGACAGCGGTAACACTGAAGCTTTCTTT
J: TRBJ2-7; D: NA; size: NA; V: TRBV7-9; CDR3: CASSLARGRSYTDEQYF; DNA: TGTGCCAGCAGCTTAGCTCGCGGACGGAGCTACACCGACGAGCAGTACTTC
J: TRBJ2-1; D: TRBD2; size: NA; V: TRBV10-1; CDR3: CASSAGLDNEQFF; DNA: TGCGCCAGCAGTGCTGGACTAGACAATGAGCAGTTCTTC
J: TRBJ2-3; D: TRBD2; size: NA; V: TRBV5-4; CDR3: CASSILAGRGDTQYF; DNA: TGTGCCAGCAGCATACTAGCGGGGCGGGGAGATACGCAGTATTTT
J: TRBJ2-3; D: TRBD2; size: NA; V: TRBV11-2; CDR3: CASSQLAGGLNTDTQYF; DNA: TGTGCCAGCAGCCAACTAGCGGGGGGGCTCAACACAGATACGCAGTATTTT
J: TRBJ2-1; D: TRBD1; size: NA; V: TRBV10-1; CDR3: CASSAGQNSYNEQFF; DNA: TGCGCCAGCAGTGCGGGACAGAACTCCTACAATGAGCAGTTCTTC
J: TRBJ2-6; D: NA; size: NA; V: TRBV15; CDR3: CATSRDSRASHSGANVLTF; DNA: TGTGCCACCAGCAGAGACTCCAGGGCGTCTCACTCTGGGGCCAACGTCCTGACTTTC
J: TRBJ2-7; D: NA; size: few; V: TRBV20-1; CDR3: CSARGGKGATRYEQYF; DNA: TGCAGTGCTAGAGGGGGGAAGGGAGCGACACGCTACGAGCAGTACTTC
J: TRBJ1-2; D: NA; size: NA; V: TRBV12-3/TRBV12-4; CDR3: CASRHRRANYGYTF; DNA: TGTGCCAGCAGGCACAGACGCGCTAACTATGGCTACACCTTC
J: TRBJ2-7; D: TRBD2; size: NA; V: TRBV12-3/TRBV12-4; CDR3: CASSLTSGSYEQYF; DNA: TGTGCCAGCAGTCTAACTAGCGGGTCCTACGAGCAGTACTTC
J: TRBJ1-6; D: TRBD1; size: few; V: TRBV6-5; CDR3: CASSYTYSQGAGNSPLHF; DNA: TGTGCCAGCAGTTACACATACTCCCAGGGGGCTGGGAATTCACCCCTCCACTTT
J: TRBJ1-2; D: NA; size: NA; V: TRBV11-3; CDR3: CASSRDGLNYGYTF; DNA: TGTGCCAGCAGTCGGGACGGACTCAACTATGGCTACACCTTC
J: TRBJ2-7; D: TRBD1; size: NA; V: TRBV20-1; CDR3: CSARDLGNTGGYEQYF; DNA: TGCAGTGCTAGAGATCTGGGAAATACAGGGGGCTACGAGCAGTACTTC
J: TRBJ2-6; D: TRBD1; size: NA; V: TRBV20-1; CDR3: CSAGGQGAGANVLTF; DNA: TGCAGTGCTGGGGGACAGGGGGCTGGGGCCAACGTCCTGACTTTC
J: TRBJ1-2; D: NA; size: NA; V: TRBV7-9; CDR3: CASSLQWTDYGYTF; DNA: TGTGCCAGCAGCTTACAATGGACAGACTATGGCTACACCTTC
J: TRBJ2-2; D: NA; size: few; V: TRBV12-3/TRBV12-4; CDR3: CASSLGTGELFF; DNA: TGTGCCAGCAGTTTAGGGACCGGGGAGCTGTTTTTT
J: TRBJ1-2; D: NA; size: NA; V: TRBV4-3; CDR3: CASSQDPRVNYGYTF; DNA: TGCGCCAGCAGCCAAGACCCCAGGGTGAACTATGGCTACACCTTC
J: TRBJ2-7; D: TRBD1; size: few; V: TRBV2; CDR3: CATGTAFHSYEQYF; DNA: TGTGCCACGGGGACAGCCTTCCACTCCTACGAGCAGTACTTC
J: TRBJ2-7; D: TRBD2; size: NA; V: TRBV7-2; CDR3: CASSLAAGASEQYF; DNA: TGTGCCAGCAGCTTAGCGGCGGGAGCGAGCGAGCAGTACTTC
J: TRBJ1-1; D: NA; size: NA; V: TRBV28; CDR3: CASPGRGLNTEAFF; DNA: TGTGCCAGCCCTGGAAGGGGCTTGAACACTGAAGCTTTCTTT
J: TRBJ1-5; D: NA; size: NA; V: TRBV2; CDR3: CASSEAGRNSNQPQHF; DNA: TGTGCCAGCAGTGAAGCGGGCAGGAATAGCAATCAGCCCCAGCATTTT
J: TRBJ2-1; D: TRBD1; size: NA; V: TRBV19; CDR3: CASTLRWQGAGNEQFF; DNA: TGTGCCAGTACCCTCAGGTGGCAGGGGGCAGGGAATGAGCAGTTCTTC
J: TRBJ2-1; D: TRBD2; size: few; V: TRBV20-1; CDR3: CAGGRGGNEQFF; DNA: TGCGCGGGCGGGAGGGGTGGGAATGAGCAGTTCTTC
J: TRBJ1-1; D: NA; size: NA; V: TRBV5-6; CDR3: CASSWRGTAEAFF; DNA: TGTGCCAGCAGCTGGAGGGGTACCGCTGAAGCTTTCTTT
J: TRBJ1-2; D: NA; size: few; V: TRBV20-1; CDR3: CSATSGASYGYTF; DNA: TGCAGTGCAACCTCAGGGGCCAGCTATGGCTACACCTTC
J: TRBJ2-1; D: TRBD2; size: few; V: TRBV20-1; CDR3: CSAPIGRGSIYNEQFF; DNA: TGCAGTGCCCCGATTGGGCGGGGGTCGATCTACAATGAGCAGTTCTTC
J: TRBJ2-2; D: NA; size: NA; V: TRBV30; CDR3: CAWRGSGTGELFF; DNA: TGTGCCTGGAGAGGCTCAGGGACCGGGGAGCTGTTTTTT
J: TRBJ2-4; D: TRBD1; size: few; V: TRBV11-2; CDR3: CASSSGQGRDIQYF; DNA: TGTGCCAGCAGCTCCGGACAGGGAAGGGACATTCAGTACTTC
J: TRBJ1-6; D: TRBD1; size: NA; V: TRBV2; CDR3: CASSKDRVSLHF; DNA: TGTGCCAGCAGTAAGGACAGGGTCTCCCTCCACTTT
J: TRBJ2-5; D: TRBD1; size: NA; V: TRBV5-1; CDR3: CASSPEGGLETQYF; DNA: TGCGCCAGCAGCCCCGAAGGGGGCTTGGAGACCCAGTACTTC